This is a list of T cell receptor beta chains from one sample in a study of blood T cell repertoires in COVID-19. Generated by immunoSEQ multiplex PCR, the TCRdb table keeps only in-frame clones and is missing some. The table includes fewer than 200,000 clones, around 82% detected once. Specimen: PBMCs or T cells enriched from blood (not recorded which). The receptors here all came from a woman between 50 and 59 years old in a cohort exposed to, infected with or recovered from COVID-19 (not recorded which). CDR3s leave out the opening cysteine and the closing phenylalanine or tryptophan. The order of the fields is D gene, J gene, clone size, V gene, CDR3 protein. The D gene is left open where the match is weak. Not every row has a clone size; where given, it reads once, few, many or a size class.

D: -; J: TRBJ2-1; size: -; V: TRBV10-3; CDR3: AIADQATSYNEQF
D: TRBD1; J: TRBJ1-4; size: -; V: TRBV5-4; CDR3: ASSFKQGVNEKLF
D: -; J: TRBJ2-1; size: -; V: TRBV7-9; CDR3: ASSPSGGNEQF
D: -; J: TRBJ1-4; size: -; V: TRBV5-4; CDR3: ASSLRGTNEKLF
D: -; J: TRBJ2-1; size: -; V: TRBV7-3; CDR3: ASSLISGNEQF
D: TRBD1; J: TRBJ1-4; size: -; V: TRBV3-1/TRBV3-2; CDR3: ASSLRTGWEKLF
D: TRBD1; J: TRBJ1-2; size: -; V: TRBV3-1/TRBV3-2; CDR3: ASSGGEGAGNGYT
D: TRBD2; J: TRBJ2-5; size: -; V: TRBV5-1; CDR3: ASSTTGGRQETQY
D: -; J: TRBJ2-5; size: few; V: TRBV10-3; CDR3: AMSNRALETQY
D: -; J: TRBJ2-7; size: -; V: TRBV2; CDR3: ASSVWRLAYEQY
D: -; J: TRBJ1-5; size: -; V: TRBV29-1; CDR3: SVVIGGNQPQH
D: TRBD1; J: TRBJ2-5; size: once; V: TRBV12-3/TRBV12-4; CDR3: ASRATGVETQY
D: -; J: TRBJ2-3; size: -; V: TRBV10-3; CDR3: AIKEGRFTDTQY
D: -; J: TRBJ2-2; size: -; V: TRBV6-5; CDR3: ASSRQAGELF
D: TRBD1; J: TRBJ2-3; size: -; V: TRBV27; CDR3: ASSRTGILDTQY
D: TRBD1; J: TRBJ2-4; size: -; V: TRBV29-1; CDR3: SVEDVTGRAKNIQY
D: -; J: TRBJ2-7; size: -; V: TRBV28; CDR3: ASFNRGASQDEQY
D: -; J: TRBJ2-3; size: once; V: TRBV5-4; CDR3: ASTVGDTQY
D: -; J: TRBJ1-2; size: -; V: TRBV11-1; CDR3: ASSLIGQEANYGYT
D: -; J: TRBJ1-5; size: -; V: TRBV25-1; CDR3: ASSLGGHQPQH
D: -; J: TRBJ2-1; size: -; V: TRBV4-3; CDR3: ASSQDTYEQF
D: -; J: TRBJ1-5; size: -; V: TRBV2; CDR3: ASSDQMSNQPQH
D: TRBD1; J: TRBJ1-5; size: -; V: TRBV6-2/TRBV6-3; CDR3: ASSYPGPGGFQPQH
D: -; J: TRBJ2-3; size: many; V: TRBV7-9; CDR3: ASSLNLGSTDTQY
D: TRBD1; J: TRBJ2-7; size: once; V: TRBV7-2; CDR3: ASSLASSGQGYYEQY
D: -; J: TRBJ2-1; size: -; V: TRBV5-1; CDR3: ASYVIYNEQF
D: -; J: TRBJ2-7; size: -; V: TRBV7-9; CDR3: ASSFNTGHRAYEQY
D: TRBD1; J: TRBJ2-2; size: once; V: TRBV6-5; CDR3: ASRQGAGTGELF
D: -; J: TRBJ1-5; size: -; V: TRBV27; CDR3: ASGREQGYSNQPQH
D: -; J: TRBJ2-3; size: -; V: TRBV7-9; CDR3: ASSFQVHTQYTDTQY
D: TRBD1; J: TRBJ1-5; size: once; V: TRBV9; CDR3: ASSVQGEHQPQH
D: TRBD1; J: TRBJ1-1; size: -; V: TRBV29-1; CDR3: SALQGSTEAF